This TCR beta chain derives from a study of blood T cell repertoires in COVID-19. TCRdb's table, derived via immunoSEQ multiplex PCR, lists solely in-frame clones and lacks some. This table holds approximately 240,000 clones, roughly four fifths found once. Germline CDR1 reads MNHEY; CDR2 reads SMNVEV (reference sequence). This CDR3 has 16 residues. V lost 5 bases and J lost 4; bases outside the gene matches: 13. Membership in each cohort depended on participant-reported clinical history. The sequencing sample was made of PBMCs or T cells enriched from blood (not recorded which). This sequence was found in a middle-aged woman with acute COVID-19. The rearrangement links TRBV27 to TRBJ1-1; 7 bases agree with TRBD1. The CDR3 sequence: CASSPHRNRGGTEAFF. The CDR3 DNA reads as TGTGCCAGCAGTCCCCACCGGAACAGGGGTGGCACTGAAGCTTTCTTT.